This note documents a single TCR beta chain sequence. This sample stems from a study of blood T cell repertoires in COVID-19. In the study overall: The cDNA or gDNA used as material had been derived from T cells, B-cell-depleted T cells, or PBMCs.

Per the study methods: By means of reference gene primer amplification, nucleated cell counts were estimated. Assay used: immunoSEQ multiplex PCR; TCRdb lists only in-frame clones, some missing. V, J and clone size are taken as reported in that table, and D and trimming were inferred from the DNA itself. The profile covers some 200,000 clones, with 85% to 90% appearing a single time and roughly 0.9% taken by the ten largest. This CDR3 is built from 12 residues. V dropped 2 bases and J dropped 10 bases, with 9 bases sitting between them. CDR1 is KGHSH, CDR2 LQKENI, per germline. The gene calls are TRBV18 and TRBJ1-5; no reliable D call. The sequence was collected from a woman aged 18 to 35 who had recovered from COVID-19. Sequencing input: peripheral blood. The CDR3 DNA reads as TGTGCCAGCTCACCATCCCAGTTTCCCCAGCATTTT. It is translated as CASSPSQFPQHF.